The 30 T cell receptor beta chains in this list originate from one sample, sequenced in a study of cytomegalovirus exposure and HLA in healthy donors. The PCR ran on 60 Vbeta and 13 Jbeta primers. Clones were read by immunoSEQ multiplex PCR, and TCRdb kept only the in-frame ones, dropping some. This sample has about 110,000 clones, with 60% to 75% found just once. The sample comprised PBMCs. The receptors stem from a male donor in good health and CMV-seropositive.

This clone has a single count. The chain has TRBV6-5 and TRBJ2-7; 8 positions agree with TRBD1. The ends lost 0 bases at V and 0 bases at J; junction bases unmatched: 1. CDR3 size: 15 residues. Per germline, CDR1 MNHEY and CDR2 SVGAGI. This chain's CDR3 is CASSYSDRGSYEQYF. Written as DNA, the CDR3 is TGTGCCAGCAGTTACTCCGACAGGGGCTCCTACGAGCAGTACTTC.

The gene calls are TRBV5-5 and TRBJ1-1; 7 bases fit TRBD1. Per germline, CDR1 SGHKS and CDR2 YYEKEE (reference sequence). The CDR3 is 12 residues long. V lost 4 bases, J lost 6 bases, and 3 bases stayed unmatched. This CDR3 reads CASSIGTAEAFF. The CDR3 DNA is TGTGCCAGCAGCATAGGGACAGCTGAAGCTTTCTTT.

The chain links TRBV28 to TRBJ1-1, with a possible D match to TRBD1 (5 bases). This CDR3 has 15 amino acids. Trimming pared 4 bases from V and 6 bases from J, leaving 18 bases between. Germline lookup yields CDR1 MDHEN and CDR2 SYDVKM. CDR3 region: CASSSGVGPPAEAFF. The CDR3 coding sequence is TGTGCCAGCAGTTCGGGGGTTGGGCCCCCCGCTGAAGCTTTCTTT.

In this sample, this clone turned up once. The chain has TRBV5-3 and TRBJ2-3, with TRBD2 matching 10 bases. TRBV5-3 is annotated as an ORF whose role is uncertain. The CDR3 is 19 residues long. V was pared by 2 bases and J by 1 base, with 13 bases of the junction left unmatched. The CDR3 region has the DNA TGTGCCAGAAGCTTCTACAGCGGGGGGGCACCCCGCGGCACAGATACGCAGTATTTT. Translation gives CARSFYSGGAPRGTDTQYF.

In its sample, this clone was seen a few times. The chain couples TRBV19 to TRBJ2-7, with 11 bases matching TRBD1. V lost 5 bases to trimming and J lost 3 bases; unmatched junction nucleotides: 6. CDR3 length: 15 residues. CDR1 and CDR2 from the germline V gene are LNHDA and SQIVND (reference sequence). The CDR3 region has the DNA TGTGCCAGTAGTGTTGGGACAGGGGGATTCTACGAGCAGTACTTC. Translating gives CASSVGTGGFYEQYF.

This clone has only one observation. This sequence joins TRBV6-1 and TRBJ1-5, with 7 nucleotides matching TRBD1. This CDR3 spans 13 amino acids. In germline, CDR1 is MNHNS, CDR2 SASEGT. V trimming: 9 bases; J trimming: 0 bases; junction bases outside the gene matches: 2. The CDR3 DNA sequence: TGTGCCAGTGGGACAGTTAGCAATCAGCCCCAGCATTTT. Amino acid sequence: CASGTVSNQPQHF.

This clone came up a few times. The CDR3 here is CASSPQLIGQYQKDSNQPQHF. The CDR3 DNA reads as TGTGCCAGCAGTCCACAACTGATTGGACAGTACCAAAAGGATAGCAATCAGCCCCAGCATTTT. The V gene is TRBV27, the J gene TRBJ1-5; D possibly corresponds to TRBD1 (6 bases). This CDR3 spans 21 amino acids. The germline CDR1 and CDR2 sequences are MNHEY and SMNVEV (reference sequence). With 5 bases removed from V and 0 bases from J, the gap between germline ends came to 29 bases.

This chain links TRBV29-1 with TRBJ1-5; possibly TRBD1 for D (6 bases). V was cut by 4 bases and J by 4 bases, with 8 bases left in between. The CDR3 is 12 residues long. The germline V gene encodes CDR1 SQVTM and CDR2 ANQGSEA. The CDR3 sequence: CSVVDSNQPQHF. As DNA, the CDR3 is TGCAGCGTTGTGGACAGTAATCAGCCCCAGCATTTT.

The DNA of the CDR3 is TGTGCCAGCAGTTTATTTACCAGTCTCACAGATACGCAGTATTTT. Protein sequence: CASSLFTSLTDTQYF. The chain has TRBV28 and TRBJ2-3; D gene ambiguous. The germline V and J ends were trimmed by 1 base and 2 bases, with 10 bases remaining between them. CDR3 length: 15 residues. CDR1 is MDHEN, CDR2 SYDVKM, per germline.

This chain connects TRBV29-1 to TRBJ1-4; D is uncertain. The CDR3 has 13 residues. Per the germline V gene, CDR1 is SQVTM and CDR2 is ANQGSEA. The ends were cut back, 7 bases at V and 3 bases at J, with 12 bases in the middle. Here the CDR3 reads CSAAVGSNEKLFF. The CDR3 nucleotides are TGCAGCGCAGCGGTTGGCTCTAATGAAAAACTGTTTTTT.

The rearrangement uses TRBV6-1 and TRBJ2-7; no clear D. Germline-derived CDR1 and CDR2 are MNHNS and SASEGT. With 5 bases removed from V and 6 bases from J, the gap between germline ends came to 5 bases. The CDR3 is 10 residues long. CDR3 coding DNA: TGTGCCAGCAGTAGCCTCGAGCAGTACTTC. Encoded protein: CASSSLEQYF.

This CDR3 reads CASSLVSTGNYEQYF. For the CDR3, the DNA is TGTGCCAGCAGCTTAGTGTCTACAGGGAACTACGAGCAGTACTTC. This chain connects TRBV7-8 to TRBJ2-7; D is perhaps TRBD1 (6 bases). Per germline, CDR1 SGHVS and CDR2 FQNEAQ. Trimming took off 1 base at V and 3 bases at J, with 13 bases between the two ends. The CDR3 runs to 15 residues.

The chain is built from TRBV27 and TRBJ1-5; 11 nucleotides line up with TRBD1. CDR1 MNHEY and CDR2 SMNVEV come from the germline V gene (reference sequence). After removal of 2 bases from V and 6 bases from J, the junction contained 9 bases not matched to a gene. CDR3 length: 17 residues. CDR3 sequence: CASSLGTGGLLSQPQHF. The DNA for the CDR3 is TGTGCCAGCAGTTTAGGGACAGGGGGTTTGTTGAGTCAGCCCCAGCATTTT.

The chain carries TRBV7-6 and TRBJ2-7; 9 bases match TRBD2. The CDR3 is made up of 17 amino acids. Germline V gene lookup returns CDR1 SGHVS and CDR2 FNYEAQ. J was trimmed by 3 bases and V by 5 bases; bases with no gene match: 14. The CDR3 is CASSPEGASGIFYEQYF. The CDR3 nucleotides read TGTGCCAGCAGCCCAGAAGGGGCTAGCGGGATTTTCTACGAGCAGTACTTC.

The chain couples TRBV9 to TRBJ2-5; TRBD2 matches at 7 bases. CDR3 length equals 14 residues. Germline V gene lookup returns CDR1 SGDLS and CDR2 YYNGEE. J was trimmed by 2 bases and V by 2 bases; bases with no gene match: 3. CDR3 DNA: TGTGCCAGCAGCGTCGGCGGGGGACAAGAGACCCAGTACTTC. It yields the protein CASSVGGGQETQYF.

This clone showed up just a few times. The V and J genes are TRBV5-4 and TRBJ1-1, with 9 positions matching TRBD1. Germline CDR1 and CDR2: SGHNT and YYREEE (reference sequence). Trimming removed 4 bases from V and 10 bases from J; junction bases left unmatched: 11. CDR3 length: 14 residues. CDR3 protein: CASSNEGTGRTAFF. Written as DNA, the CDR3 is TGTGCCAGCAGCAACGAGGGGACAGGGAGAACAGCTTTCTTT.

The chain uses TRBV7-3 and TRBJ1-1, with D unclear. The length of the CDR3 is 13 residues. With 5 bases removed from V and 4 bases from J, the gap between germline ends came to 11 bases. From germline, CDR1 is SGHTA and CDR2 FQGTGA. The CDR3 DNA reads as TGTGCCAGCAGCCCGCCGGGATCCACTGAAGCTTTCTTT. This encodes CASSPPGSTEAFF.

This clone was seen more than once but under ten times. V is TRBV28 and J is TRBJ2-2; maybe TRBD1 (6 bases). With 5 bases removed from V and 3 bases from J, the gap between germline ends came to 7 bases. Germline CDR1 reads MDHEN; CDR2 reads SYDVKM. This CDR3 spans 13 amino acids. The DNA of the CDR3 is TGTGCCAGCAGTAACAGGGACACCGGGGAGCTGTTTTTT. Protein: CASSNRDTGELFF.

The chain has TRBV5-1 and TRBJ2-5; tentative D call: TRBD2 (5 bases). Looked up from germline, CDR1 is SGHRS and CDR2 is YFSETQ. V was clipped by 0 bases and J by 1 base, with 10 bases between them. The CDR3 contains 15 residues. CDR3 nucleotide sequence: TGCGCCAGCAGCTTGGCCCCGGGGATCCAAGAGACCCAGTACTTC. This encodes CASSLAPGIQETQYF.

This chain joins TRBV7-9 and TRBJ1-2; 9 nucleotides agree with TRBD1. There are 15 residues in the CDR3. Trimming at V came to 5 bases and at J to 4 bases, leaving 8 bases not matched to a gene. CDR1 is SEHNR, CDR2 FQNEAQ, per germline (reference sequence). CDR3 protein: CASSSTDRGSYGYTF. CDR3 DNA: TGTGCCAGCAGCAGTACGGACAGGGGTTCCTATGGCTACACCTTC.

The chain employs TRBV25-1 and TRBJ1-2; D is undetermined. Trimming pared 1 base from V and 4 bases from J, leaving 19 bases between. The germline gives CDR1 MGHDK, CDR2 SYGVNS. The CDR3 contains 17 residues. In nucleotides, the CDR3 is TGTGCCAGCAGTGAATCAGGTGTCGGAGGGAATCTCTATGGCTACACCTTC. Translating gives CASSESGVGGNLYGYTF.

The gene calls are TRBV9 and TRBJ2-7; D gene uncertain. The CDR3 extends over 15 amino acids. Trimming removed 0 bases at V and 0 bases at J, with 10 bases between. CDR1 and CDR2 (germline): SGDLS, YYNGEE. The CDR3 protein is CASSVGPTNSYEQYF. The CDR3 bases are TGTGCCAGCAGCGTAGGGCCCACCAACTCCTACGAGCAGTACTTC. Full variable domain (rest looked up from reference TRBV9 and TRBJ2-7): DSGVTQTPKHLITATGQRVTLRCSPRSGDLSVYWYQQSLDQGLQFLIQYYNGEERAKGNILERFSAQQFPDLHSELNLSSLELGDSALYFCASSVGPTNSYEQYFGPGTRLTVT.

CDR3 nucleotide sequence: TGTGCCAGCAGTGCATACAGGGCCAACAATGAGCAGTTCTTC. It translates to CASSAYRANNEQFF. V usage is TRBV27 and J usage is TRBJ2-1, with D possibly being TRBD1 (6 bases). V was cut by 5 bases and J by 5 bases, with 13 bases left in between. This CDR3 spans 14 amino acids. Germline V lookup: CDR1 MNHEY, CDR2 SMNVEV (reference sequence).

This clone was counted once. The chain couples TRBV10-3 to TRBJ2-1; 10 bases match TRBD2. Looked up from germline, CDR1 is ENHRY and CDR2 is SYGVKD. Unmatched junction bases numbered 6, after V lost 5 bases and J lost 8 bases. CDR3 length equals 14 residues. The CDR3 region has the DNA TGTGCCATCAGTCCGACTAGCGGGTACGATGAGCAGTTCTTC. It translates to CAISPTSGYDEQFF.

The genes are TRBV7-6 and TRBJ2-5; 7 nucleotides agree with TRBD2. J was trimmed by 2 bases and V by 4 bases; bases with no gene match: 4. Germline V lookup: CDR1 SGHVS, CDR2 FNYEAQ. The length of the CDR3 is 14 residues. This chain's CDR3 is CASSSWTRQETQYF. The DNA of the CDR3 is TGTGCCAGCAGCTCTTGGACTAGACAAGAGACCCAGTACTTC.

This chain connects TRBV7-9 to TRBJ1-1; no clear D gene. CDR3 size: 15 residues. The V end lost 4 bases, the J end lost 1 base, and 13 bases lay between the germline ends. In germline, CDR1 is SEHNR, CDR2 FQNEAQ (reference sequence). This chain's CDR3 is CASSSKSWANTEAFF. The CDR3 DNA sequence: TGTGCCAGCAGCTCAAAGTCGTGGGCGAACACTGAAGCTTTCTTT.

J is TRBJ2-5 and V is TRBV28; 7 bases map to TRBD2. This CDR3 is 14 amino acids long. In germline, CDR1 is MDHEN, CDR2 SYDVKM. J was trimmed by 5 bases and V by 9 bases; bases with no gene match: 12. The DNA of the CDR3 is TGTGCCAGAAACCCCGAGGGGACTAAGGAGACCCAGTACTTC. Its protein is CARNPEGTKETQYF.

The rearrangement links TRBV7-2 to TRBJ1-2; D is ambiguous. This CDR3 has 16 amino acids. Looked up from germline, CDR1 is SGHTA and CDR2 is FQGNSA. V lost 4 bases and J lost 6, with 21 bases in between. The CDR3 DNA is TGTGCCAGCAGCTCGCGAGAGGGCGTAATGATCAATGGCTACACCTTC. It translates to CASSSREGVMINGYTF.

The chain joins TRBV5-1 to TRBJ2-1; TRBD1 aligns across 12 bases. Trimming cost V 3 bases and J 8 bases; bases outside gene matches: 6. Looked up from germline, CDR1 is SGHRS and CDR2 is YFSETQ. The CDR3 has 15 residues. As DNA, the CDR3 is TGCGCCAGCAGCTGGGGACAGGGGGCAGTGGATGAGCAGTTCTTC. Amino acids: CASSWGQGAVDEQFF.

The J gene is TRBJ2-1, the V gene TRBV29-1; D is ambiguous. The CDR3 consists of 13 residues. Germline V gene sequence: CDR1 SQVTM, CDR2 ANQGSEA. The V end lost 0 bases, the J end lost 0 bases, and 3 bases lay between the germline ends. The CDR3 loop reads CSVEESSYNEQFF. The CDR3 coding sequence is TGCAGCGTTGAAGAGAGCTCCTACAATGAGCAGTTCTTC.